This is a list of T cell receptor beta chains from one sample in a study of OX40 agonist ivuxolimab in advanced cancers. This table comes from immunoSEQ multiplex PCR, and its TCRdb copy is limited to in-frame clones, with some not included. The table lists thousands of clones, under 80% of them singletons. The sample was CD4+ or CD8+ T cells sorted from blood, taken in a trial of the OX40 agonist ivuxolimab. The receptors stem from an adult with an advanced solid tumor such as melanoma, head and neck, liver or kidney cancer. The CDR3 runs from the conserved cysteine through the conserved F or W. A D gene is named only where the DNA matches it firmly. Rows may omit the clone size; those that give it use once, few, many or a size class.

j_call d_call clone_size cdr3_length v_call cdr3_aa cdr3_nt
TRBJ2-4 TRBD1 - 16 TRBV10-3 CAISEAPGQGENIQYF TGTGCCATCAGTGAAGCACCAGGACAGGGGGAAAACATTCAGTACTTC
TRBJ2-1 TRBD1 medium-sized 15 TRBV5-6 CASSLLTGGRNEQFF TGTGCCAGCAGCTTGCTGACAGGGGGCAGAAATGAGCAGTTCTTC
TRBJ1-1 - - 13 TRBV27 CASSLFRNTEAFF TGTGCCAGCAGTTTATTCAGGAACACTGAAGCTTTCTTT
TRBJ2-1 - - 12 TRBV6-1 CASSDPVNEQFF TGTGCCAGCAGTGATCCAGTCAATGAGCAGTTCTTC
TRBJ2-7 TRBD2 - 14 TRBV10-2 CASSLAEITYEQYF TGCGCCAGCAGTCTAGCGGAGATTACCTACGAGCAGTACTTC
TRBJ2-7 - - 13 TRBV27 CASSPRQAYEQYF TGTGCCAGCAGTCCCCGCCAAGCCTACGAGCAGTACTTC
TRBJ2-7 - - 14 TRBV4-3 CASSQVSKPYEQYF TGCGCCAGCAGCCAAGTCAGCAAACCCTACGAGCAGTACTTC
TRBJ2-7 - - 14 TRBV5-5 CASSFAQGTYEQYF TGTGCCAGCAGCTTTGCCCAGGGGACCTACGAGCAGTACTTC
TRBJ2-7 TRBD1 - 16 TRBV27 CASSPLPGQVDYEQYF TGTGCCAGCAGTCCCCTCCCGGGACAGGTTGACTACGAGCAGTACTTC
TRBJ1-1 TRBD1 few 14 TRBV2 CASSGQGLNTEAFF TGTGCCAGCAGTGGACAGGGGTTAAACACTGAAGCTTTCTTT
TRBJ2-7 TRBD2 few 15 TRBV6-5 CASTGGRAYFYEQYF TGTGCCAGCACGGGGGGGAGGGCCTACTTTTACGAGCAGTACTTC
TRBJ2-7 - - 14 TRBV27 CASSLGGGAYEQYF TGTGCCAGCAGTTTGGGCGGAGGGGCCTACGAGCAGTACTTC
TRBJ2-7 - once 12 TRBV10-2 CASSDGGYEQYF TGCGCCAGCAGTGATGGGGGTTACGAGCAGTACTTC
TRBJ2-1 TRBD2 - 15 TRBV9 CASSVSGGEAREQFF TGTGCCAGCAGCGTAAGCGGGGGGGAGGCCCGTGAGCAGTTCTTC
TRBJ2-3 - once 13 TRBV13 CASSLLGDGTQYF TGTGCCAGCAGCTTACTGGGGGATGGTACGCAGTATTTT
TRBJ2-1 TRBD2 once 15 TRBV7-9 CASSLGASGYNEQFF TGTGCCAGCAGCTTAGGTGCTAGCGGCTACAATGAGCAGTTCTTC
TRBJ2-3 - - 16 TRBV4-3 CASSQDQVWDTDTQYF TGCGCCAGCAGCCAAGATCAGGTATGGGACACAGATACGCAGTATTTT
TRBJ2-7 TRBD1 - 15 TRBV7-9 CASSSGTGPPYEQYF TGTGCCAGCAGCTCCGGGACAGGCCCTCCCTACGAGCAGTACTTC
TRBJ1-5 - - 14 TRBV27 CASMEGRSNQPQHF TGTGCCAGCATGGAGGGTAGGAGCAATCAGCCCCAGCATTTT
TRBJ2-1 - - 10 TRBV29-1 CSVELGEQFF TGCAGCGTTGAGTTGGGTGAGCAGTTCTTC
TRBJ2-7 - medium-sized 13 TRBV7-9 CASSYGTSYEQYF TGTGCCAGCAGCTACGGGACCTCCTACGAGCAGTACTTC
TRBJ2-1 TRBD1 - 15 TRBV28 CASTSGQGRVDEQFF TGTGCCAGCACCTCCGGACAGGGGAGGGTCGATGAGCAGTTCTTC
TRBJ2-7 - large 13 TRBV10-1 CASSVSHSYEQYF TGCGCCAGCAGTGTATCGCACTCCTACGAGCAGTACTTC
TRBJ1-1 TRBD1 - 14 TRBV27 CASSEDRGNTEAFF TGTGCCAGCAGTGAGGACAGGGGGAACACTGAAGCTTTCTTT
TRBJ2-7 - - 13 TRBV10-2 CASSELDYGKQYF TGCGCCAGCAGTGAGTTGGATTACGGGAAGCAGTACTTC
TRBJ2-7 TRBD1 - 14 TRBV7-9 CASSHRDRSYEQYF TGTGCCAGCAGCCACCGGGACAGGTCGTACGAGCAGTACTTC
TRBJ2-1 TRBD2 - 17 TRBV15 CATSSDLAGGLYNEQFF TGTGCCACCAGCAGTGACCTAGCGGGGGGACTATACAATGAGCAGTTCTTC
TRBJ2-6 TRBD1 - 15 TRBV6-5 CASTQGAPGANVLTF TGTGCCAGCACCCAGGGGGCGCCTGGGGCCAACGTCCTGACTTTC
TRBJ1-2 TRBD1 - 16 TRBV13 CASSSLTDRADYGYTF TGTGCCAGCAGCTCTCTCACCGACAGGGCGGACTATGGCTACACCTTC
TRBJ1-1 TRBD1 - 14 TRBV27 CASSLRGPNTEAFF TGTGCCAGCAGCCTCAGGGGGCCGAACACTGAAGCTTTCTTT
TRBJ2-7 - - 13 TRBV28 CASSPRGYYEQYF TGTGCCAGCAGCCCCAGGGGTTACTACGAGCAGTACTTC
TRBJ2-3 - - 18 TRBV7-2 CASSSIGQGLLRTDTQYF TGTGCCAGCAGCTCCATCGGGCAGGGCCTCCTCCGCACAGATACGCAGTATTTT
TRBJ1-1 - - 15 TRBV7-8 CASSSPREMNTEAFF TGTGCCAGCAGCTCCCCCAGAGAAATGAACACTGAAGCTTTCTTT
TRBJ1-2 - - 15 TRBV30 CAWSALDMANYGYTF TGTGCCTGGAGTGCACTGGACATGGCTAACTATGGCTACACCTTC
TRBJ2-7 TRBD1 - 13 TRBV11-2 CASSTGTVYEQYF TGTGCCAGCAGCACCGGGACAGTCTACGAGCAGTACTTC
TRBJ2-3 - - 16 TRBV5-6 CASSLFPATSTDTQYF TGTGCCAGCAGCTTGTTCCCAGCAACTAGCACAGATACGCAGTATTTT
TRBJ1-5 TRBD1 - 15 TRBV9 CASSPQGGEDQPQHF TGTGCCAGCAGCCCTCAGGGGGGGGAGGATCAGCCCCAGCATTTT
TRBJ1-1 - - 16 TRBV11-2 CASSGGSSGGNTEAFF TGTGCCAGCAGCGGGGGTAGTTCTGGGGGTAACACTGAAGCTTTCTTT
TRBJ1-6 TRBD1 - 16 TRBV4-3 CASSQERQGVHSPLHF TGCGCCAGCAGCCAAGAACGGCAGGGGGTCCATTCACCCCTCCACTTT
TRBJ2-2 - - 12 TRBV27 CASEGRTGELFF TGTGCCAGTGAGGGTCGCACCGGGGAGCTGTTTTTT
TRBJ2-1 - few 13 TRBV5-1 CASMATSYNEQFF TGCGCCAGCATGGCCACCTCCTACAATGAGCAGTTCTTC
TRBJ2-2 - - 18 TRBV7-6 CASSLIGVVEGEAGELFF TGTGCCAGCAGCTTAATCGGGGTAGTGGAGGGCGAGGCCGGGGAGCTGTTTTTT
TRBJ2-3 - - 12 TRBV13 CASSFGADTQYF TGTGCCAGCAGCTTCGGGGCAGATACGCAGTATTTT